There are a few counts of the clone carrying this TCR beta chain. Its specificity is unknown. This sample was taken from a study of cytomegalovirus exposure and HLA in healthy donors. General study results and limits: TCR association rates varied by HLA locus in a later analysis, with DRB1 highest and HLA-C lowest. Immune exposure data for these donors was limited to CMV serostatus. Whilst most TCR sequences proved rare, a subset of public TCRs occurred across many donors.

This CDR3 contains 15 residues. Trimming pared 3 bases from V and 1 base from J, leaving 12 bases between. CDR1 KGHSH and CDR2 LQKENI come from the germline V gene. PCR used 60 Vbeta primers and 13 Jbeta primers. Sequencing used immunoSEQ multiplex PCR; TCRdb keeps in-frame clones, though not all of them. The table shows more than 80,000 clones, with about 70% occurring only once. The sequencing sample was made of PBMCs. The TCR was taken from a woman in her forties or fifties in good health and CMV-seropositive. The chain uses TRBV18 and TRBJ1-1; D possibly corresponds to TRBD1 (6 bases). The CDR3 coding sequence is TGTGCCAGCTCACCTGAGCCAGGGGCGAACACTGAAGCTTTCTTT. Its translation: CASSPEPGANTEAFF.